The 10 T cell receptor beta chains below were found in one sample sequenced in a study of Graves' ophthalmopathy and Graves' hyperthyroidism. The study amplified TCR beta CDR3 regions using RNA transcripts. The library came from an HTBI-primed first-round RT-PCR and a second-round multiplex PCR. MiXCR, run by TCRdb on the multiplex PCR reads, gives a single entry per CDR3 protein. This table has about 400,000 distinct CDR3 sequences, around 18% appearing once. Sequencing was performed on peripheral blood. These receptor sequences come from a woman aged 18-30 years with Graves' ophthalmopathy.

This clonotype was counted many times. The chain uses TRBV6-5 and TRBJ1-6; 8 bases match TRBD1. The germline V gene encodes CDR1 MNHEY and CDR2 SVGAGI. The CDR3 has 15 residues. With 6 bases clipped from V and 10 bases from J, the junction kept 11 bases outside the gene matches. The CDR3 DNA reads as TGTGCCAGCAGAGCTCCGACAGGGGACGGGTCACCCCTCCACTTT. Amino acids: CASRAPTGDGSPLHF.

This clonotype showed up many times. This chain links TRBV28 with TRBJ1-1, with a possible D match to TRBD1 (5 bases). Germline V gene data show CDR1 as MDHEN and CDR2 as SYDVKM. Trimming removed 7 bases at V and 4 bases at J, with 13 bases between. The CDR3 loop spans 13 amino acids. The CDR3 DNA reads TGTGCCAGCACCATCCCAGGGATCACTGAAGCTTTCTTT. It translates to CASTIPGITEAFF.

V usage is TRBV4-3 and J usage is TRBJ1-5; no clear D. Deletions cut 0 bases from V and 7 bases from J, with 13 bases between. CDR1 LGHNA and CDR2 YSLEER come from the germline V gene. CDR3 length: 15 residues. For the CDR3, the DNA is TGCGCCAGCAGCCAAGATATCCGGAGGTCACAGCCCCAGCATTTT. Its translation is CASSQDIRRSQPQHF.

This clonotype was seen ten or more times. The rearrangement uses TRBV27 and TRBJ2-7, with 11 bases aligning to TRBD2. This CDR3 has 15 amino acids. Germline CDR1 reads MNHEY; CDR2 reads SMNVEV (reference sequence). With 6 bases clipped from V and 0 bases from J, the junction kept 4 bases outside the gene matches. The CDR3: CASRYLAGGSYEQYF. The CDR3 DNA reads TGTGCCAGCAGATATCTAGCGGGGGGCTCCTACGAGCAGTACTTC.

At least ten counts were recorded for this clonotype. The chain employs TRBV11-2 and TRBJ2-6, with no clear D. This CDR3 has 16 amino acids. From germline, CDR1 is SGHAT and CDR2 FQNNGV. V dropped 1 base and J dropped 0 bases, with 7 bases sitting between them. CDR3 in amino acids: CASSLVPLSGANVLTF. In DNA form, the CDR3 reads TGTGCCAGCAGCTTAGTTCCGCTCTCTGGGGCCAACGTCCTGACTTTC.

There are many counts of this clonotype. At one end, the junction sequence differs from germline, possibly due to a read error. This chain joins TRBV2 and TRBJ2-7, with 13 bases matching TRBD2. The CDR3 consists of 13 residues. CDR1 and CDR2 from the germline V gene are SNHLY and FYNNEI. DNA of the CDR3: TGTGCCAGCAGTGGGACTAGCGGGAGTAGGGACCCCTTC. Translated, it gives CASSGTSGSRDPF.

This clonotype was recorded many times. V is TRBV6-5 and J is TRBJ2-5, with D hard to call. This CDR3 region has 16 residues. Trimming took off 0 bases at V and 4 bases at J, with 15 bases between the two ends. CDR1 is MNHEY and CDR2 is SVGAGI in the germline V gene. The CDR3, as DNA: TGTGCCAGCAGTTACTCTAAAACGAGGTCGGGAGAGACCCAGTACTTC. It codes for CASSYSKTRSGETQYF.

This clonotype was seen at least ten times. The V and J genes are TRBV4-1 and TRBJ1-1, with D possibly being TRBD1 (5 bases). V was shortened by 4 bases and J by 1 base, with 13 bases between the two germline ends. The germline CDR1 and CDR2 sequences are MGHRA and YSYEKL. CDR3 size: 15 residues. The DNA for the CDR3 is TGCGCCAGCAGCCTCGCCGGGACTTCGAACACTGAAGCTTTCTTT. This translates into CASSLAGTSNTEAFF.

The sample holds many counts of this clonotype. The rearrangement links TRBV6-5 to TRBJ2-1; D is possibly TRBD2 (5 bases). CDR1 is MNHEY, CDR2 SVGAGI, per germline. V was shortened by 6 bases and J by 0 bases, with 21 bases between the two germline ends. The CDR3 spans 18 residues. The CDR3 region is CASRYAFAGLSSYNEQFF. CDR3 bases: TGTGCCAGCAGATACGCGTTTGCGGGTCTAAGCTCCTACAATGAGCAGTTCTTC.

There are many counts of this clonotype. The chain is built from TRBV19 and TRBJ2-5; weak D call: TRBD2 (5 bases). Trimming pared 7 bases from V and 4 bases from J, leaving 16 bases between. The CDR3 runs 14 residues. CDR1 is LNHDA, CDR2 SQIVND, per germline (reference sequence). The chain's CDR3 is CASTPPGMGETQYF. The CDR3 nucleotides are TGTGCCAGTACCCCCCCGGGGATGGGAGAGACCCAGTACTTC. The variable domain in full, with the rest retrieved from reference TRBV19 and TRBJ2-5, is DGGITQSPKYLFRKEGQNVTLSCEQNLNHDAMYWYRQDPGQGLRLIYYSQIVNDFQKGDIAEGYSVSREKKESFPLTVTSAQKNPTAFYLCASTPPGMGETQYFGPGTRLLVL.